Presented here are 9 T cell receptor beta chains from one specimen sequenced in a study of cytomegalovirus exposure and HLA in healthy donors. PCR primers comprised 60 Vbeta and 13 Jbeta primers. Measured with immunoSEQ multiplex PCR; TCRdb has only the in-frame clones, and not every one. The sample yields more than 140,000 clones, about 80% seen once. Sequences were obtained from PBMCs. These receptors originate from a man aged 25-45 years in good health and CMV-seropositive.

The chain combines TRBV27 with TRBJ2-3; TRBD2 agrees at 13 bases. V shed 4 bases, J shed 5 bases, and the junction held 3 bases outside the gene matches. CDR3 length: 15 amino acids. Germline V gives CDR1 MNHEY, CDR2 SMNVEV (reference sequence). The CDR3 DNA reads TGTGCCAGCAGTTCCCGACTAGCGGGAGGAGATACGCAGTATTTT. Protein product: CASSSRLAGGDTQYF.

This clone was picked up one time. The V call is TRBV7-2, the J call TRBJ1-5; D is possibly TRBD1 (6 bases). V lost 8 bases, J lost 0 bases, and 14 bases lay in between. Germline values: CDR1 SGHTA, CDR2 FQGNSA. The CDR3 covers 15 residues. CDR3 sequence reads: CASSFQGPSNQPQHF. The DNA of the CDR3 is TGTGCCAGCTCCTTCCAGGGGCCTAGCAATCAGCCCCAGCATTTT.

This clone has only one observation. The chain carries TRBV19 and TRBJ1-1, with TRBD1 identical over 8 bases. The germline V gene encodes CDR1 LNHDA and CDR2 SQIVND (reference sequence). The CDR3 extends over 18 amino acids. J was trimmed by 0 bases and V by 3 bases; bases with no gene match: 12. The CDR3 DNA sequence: TGTGCCAGTAGTATCCCTCCGGGACAGGCAAAGCTGAACACTGAAGCTTTCTTT. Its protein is CASSIPPGQAKLNTEAFF. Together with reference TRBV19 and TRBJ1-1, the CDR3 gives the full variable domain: DGGITQSPKYLFRKEGQNVTLSCEQNLNHDAMYWYRQDPGQGLRLIYYSQIVNDFQKGDIAEGYSVSREKKESFPLTVTSAQKNPTAFYLCASSIPPGQAKLNTEAFFGQGTRLTVV.

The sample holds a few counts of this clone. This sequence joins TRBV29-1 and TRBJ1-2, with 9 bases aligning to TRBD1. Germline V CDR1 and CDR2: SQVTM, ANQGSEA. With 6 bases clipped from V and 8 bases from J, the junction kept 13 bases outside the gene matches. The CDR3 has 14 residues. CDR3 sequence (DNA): TGCAGCGTGAAGGGACAGGGCGGTAGTGAGGGCTACACCTTC. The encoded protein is CSVKGQGGSEGYTF.

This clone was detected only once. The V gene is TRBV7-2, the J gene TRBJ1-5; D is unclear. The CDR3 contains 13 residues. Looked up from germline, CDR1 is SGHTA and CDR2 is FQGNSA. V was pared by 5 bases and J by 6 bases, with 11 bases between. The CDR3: CASSLDFGQPQHF. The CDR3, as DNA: TGTGCCAGCAGCCTCGACTTCGGTCAGCCCCAGCATTTT.

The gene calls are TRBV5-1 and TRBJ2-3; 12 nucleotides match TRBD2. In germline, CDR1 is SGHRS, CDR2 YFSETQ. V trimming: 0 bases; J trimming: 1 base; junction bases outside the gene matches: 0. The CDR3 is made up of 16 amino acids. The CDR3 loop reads CASSLGLAGGTDTQYF. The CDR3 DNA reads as TGCGCCAGCAGCTTGGGACTAGCGGGGGGCACAGATACGCAGTATTTT.

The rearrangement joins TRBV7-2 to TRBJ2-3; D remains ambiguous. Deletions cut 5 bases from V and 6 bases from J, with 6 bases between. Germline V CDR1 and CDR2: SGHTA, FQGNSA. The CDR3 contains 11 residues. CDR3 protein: CASSLSDTQYF. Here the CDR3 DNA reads TGTGCCAGCAGCCTCTCTGATACGCAGTATTTT.

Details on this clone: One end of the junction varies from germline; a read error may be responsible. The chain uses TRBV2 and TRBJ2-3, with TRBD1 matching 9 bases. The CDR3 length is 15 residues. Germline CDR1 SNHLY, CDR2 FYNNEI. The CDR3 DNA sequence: TGTGCCAGCAGCGCAGACAGGGGGAACACAGATGCGCAGTATTTT. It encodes CASSADRGNTDAQYF.

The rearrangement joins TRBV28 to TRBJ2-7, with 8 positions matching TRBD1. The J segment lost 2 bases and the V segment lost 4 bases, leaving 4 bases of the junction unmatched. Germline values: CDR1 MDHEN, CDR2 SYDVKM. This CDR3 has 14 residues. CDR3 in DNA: TGTGCCAGCAGTTCACCAGGGGGCCCCTACGAGCAGTACTTC. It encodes CASSSPGGPYEQYF. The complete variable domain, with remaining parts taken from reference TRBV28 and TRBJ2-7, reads DVKVTQSSRYLVKRTGEKVFLECVQDMDHENMFWYRQDPGLGLRLIYFSYDVKMKEKGDIPEGYSVSREKKERFSLILESASTNQTSMYLCASSSPGGPYEQYFGPGTRLTVT.